These T cell receptor beta chains were read from a single sample in a study of cytomegalovirus exposure and HLA in healthy donors. Only in-frame clones appear in the TCRdb table, and some are missing; sequencing was by immunoSEQ multiplex PCR. The profile covers 200,000 to 250,000 clones, with about 83% appearing a single time and over 1% taken by the ten largest. The sequencing input was PBMCs. These receptors originate from a human donor in good health. Both conserved end residues are part of each CDR3. The D gene is left open where the match is weak. Only part of the rows carry a size: once, few, many, or a class if the clone is expanded.

>TRBD2|TRBJ2-7|TRBV29-1|-
CSAGGGLGYEQYF
TGCAGCGCGGGGGGGGGATTAGGCTACGAGCAGTACTTC
>-|TRBJ2-3|TRBV7-8|-
CASSPQWGAGEPDTQYF
TGTGCCAGCAGCCCCCAATGGGGGGCGGGAGAACCGGATACGCAGTATTTT
>-|TRBJ2-7|TRBV2|-
CASRLSRQVSSYEQYF
TGTGCCAGCAGACTTTCTCGACAGGTTAGCTCCTACGAGCAGTACTTC
>-|TRBJ1-2|TRBV5-1|-
CASSLAGDGGYTF
TGCGCCAGCAGCTTGGCAGGGGATGGGGGCTACACCTTC
>TRBD1|TRBJ2-4|TRBV7-9|few
CASSLGQGKNIQYF
TGTGCCAGCAGCCTAGGACAGGGGAAAAACATTCAGTACTTC
>TRBD1|TRBJ2-1|TRBV27|-
CASSRGGNYNEQFF
TGTGCCAGCAGCCGAGGGGGCAACTACAATGAGCAGTTCTTC
>-|TRBJ2-7|TRBV6-1|few
CASRGKIAGKNEQYF
TGTGCCAGCAGGGGGAAAATTGCAGGGAAGAACGAGCAGTACTTC
>TRBD1|TRBJ2-7|TRBV5-1|-
CASSSGQGLGYEQYF
TGCGCCAGCAGCTCCGGACAGGGTTTAGGCTACGAGCAGTACTTC
>-|TRBJ1-1|TRBV4-3|once
CASSQGGGLNTEAFF
TGCGCCAGCAGCCAAGGAGGAGGATTGAACACTGAAGCTTTCTTT
>TRBD2|TRBJ2-1|TRBV6-5|-
CASSSASGLYNEQFF
TGTGCCAGCAGTTCGGCTAGCGGGCTATACAATGAGCAGTTCTTC
>TRBD2|TRBJ2-3|TRBV18|-
CASSKLALAAEVDTQYF
TGTGCCAGCTCAAAACTTGCCCTAGCGGCCGAAGTCGATACGCAGTATTTT
>-|TRBJ1-4|TRBV4-3|-
CASSTGQIATNEKLFF
TGCGCCAGCAGCACAGGACAGATTGCAACTAATGAAAAACTGTTTTTT
>-|TRBJ2-3|TRBV5-1|few
CASSLVQGADTQYF
TGCGCCAGCAGCTTGGTACAGGGCGCAGATACGCAGTATTTT
>TRBD2|TRBJ2-7|TRBV6-5|once
CASSYSTSGGYEQYF
TGTGCCAGCAGTTACTCGACTAGCGGGGGGTACGAGCAGTACTTC